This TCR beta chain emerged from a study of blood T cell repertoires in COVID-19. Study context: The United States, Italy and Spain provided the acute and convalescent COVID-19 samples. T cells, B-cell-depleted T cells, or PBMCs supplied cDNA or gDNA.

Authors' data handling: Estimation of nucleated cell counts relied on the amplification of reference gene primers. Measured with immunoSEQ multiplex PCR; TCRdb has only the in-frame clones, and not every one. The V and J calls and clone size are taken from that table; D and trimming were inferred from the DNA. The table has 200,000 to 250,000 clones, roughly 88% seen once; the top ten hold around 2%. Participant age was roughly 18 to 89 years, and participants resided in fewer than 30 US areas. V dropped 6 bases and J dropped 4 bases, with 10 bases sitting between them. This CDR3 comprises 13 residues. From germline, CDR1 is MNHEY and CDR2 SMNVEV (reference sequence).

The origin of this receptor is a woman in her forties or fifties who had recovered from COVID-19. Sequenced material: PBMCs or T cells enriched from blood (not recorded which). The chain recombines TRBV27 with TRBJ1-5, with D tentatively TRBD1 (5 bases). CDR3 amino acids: CASSVRENQPQHF. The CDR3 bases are TGTGCCAGCAGCGTCAGGGAAAATCAGCCCCAGCATTTT.